What follows are 17 T cell receptor beta chains derived from one specimen sequenced in a study of immune heterogeneity within non-small cell lung tumors (dated by TCRdb to the late 2010s). The data were produced on a HiSeq X Ten. The TCR beta CDR3 region was amplified with a multiplex PCR system whose first round ran for around 10 cycles using 32 V-gene forward primers and 13 J-gene reverse primers. The public reads were reanalyzed by TCRdb: fastp trimming at Q25, MiXCR alignment, in-frame beta chains only. Each entry is one CDR3 protein sequence, shown with its most common DNA and genes. Present in this sample are approximately 11,000 distinct CDR3 sequences, 25% to 30% of which were seen just once. Together, the top ten hold 6.5% to 9.5% of the sample. Genomic DNA extracted from bulk tumor tissue served as TCR template, with 600 to 700 ng gDNA amplified per sample. During surgery, multiple biopsies were taken from each primary tumor, with sampling sites spaced as far apart as possible within the tumor mass. The study cohort was described as untreated, and the patients were newly diagnosed NSCLC cases having curative surgery.

The sequenced sample was lung tumor tissue. The receptors shown here come from a woman aged 55-70 years with non-small cell lung cancer.

The CDR3 sequence: CASTSGDTGELFF. The DNA of the CDR3 is TGTGCCAGCACCTCAGGAGACACCGGGGAGCTGTTTTTT. This chain joins TRBV4-2 and TRBJ2-2; D not resolved. The CDR3 contains 13 residues. Trimming pared 7 bases from V and 3 bases from J, leaving 9 bases between. Per the germline V gene, CDR1 is LGHNA and CDR2 is YNFKEQ.

This clonotype was seen many times. The rearrangement links TRBV28 to TRBJ1-6; 7 positions agree with TRBD1. This CDR3 spans 15 amino acids. The J segment lost 5 bases and the V segment lost 8 bases, leaving 9 bases of the junction unmatched. Germline-derived CDR1 and CDR2 are MDHEN and SYDVKM. CDR3 DNA sequence: TGTGCCAGCTCAACAGGGGCCATAAATAATTCACCCCTCCACTTT. It is translated as CASSTGAINNSPLHF.

The V gene is TRBV20-1, the J gene TRBJ1-1; D not certain. This CDR3 has 14 amino acids. Germline assignment: CDR1 DFQATT and CDR2 SNEGSKA (reference sequence). The germline V and J ends were trimmed by 5 bases and 1 base, with 14 bases remaining between them. CDR3 sequence reads: CSACDRVGNTEAFF. CDR3 sequence (DNA): TGCAGTGCTTGCGATCGGGTGGGGAACACTGAAGCTTTCTTT.

With regard to this clonotype: A much larger clone differs from this one at a single base, so this may be a read error. The chain combines TRBV9 with TRBJ2-3; 7 bases map to TRBD1. Germline V CDR1 and CDR2: SGDLS, YYNGEE. V trimming: 2 bases; J trimming: 5 bases; junction bases outside the gene matches: 11. The CDR3 contains 16 residues. CDR3 nucleotide sequence: TGTGCCAGCAGCGTCCCAACAGGGGCGGCGAAAGATACGCAGTATTTT. It is translated as CASSVPTGAAKDTQYF.

This clonotype has only one observation. A much larger clone sits a single nucleotide away, making a read error possible. Likely a read error: the CDR3 ends without its conserved phenylalanine or tryptophan. The J gene is TRBJ2-7, the V gene TRBV5-1; 12 bases are shared with TRBD2. CDR1 SGHRS and CDR2 YFSETQ come from the germline V gene. The ends lost 4 bases at V and 5 bases at J; junction bases unmatched: 4. The CDR3 extends over 14 amino acids. CDR3 sequence (DNA): TGCGCCAGCAGCGCTAGCGGGAGGGCGAACGAGCAGTACCTC. It codes for CASSASGRANEQYL.

There are many counts of this clonotype. The chain recombines TRBV24-1 with TRBJ2-3; unclear D gene. This CDR3 spans 13 amino acids. The V gene's germline CDR1 is KGHDR and CDR2 SFDVKD. Deletions cut 3 bases from V and 4 bases from J, with 7 bases between. CDR3 sequence: CATSDNWADTQYF. The CDR3 bases are TGTGCCACCAGTGATAACTGGGCAGATACGCAGTATTTT.

This clonotype was counted only a few times. The chain joins TRBV4-1 to TRBJ1-6; 7 bases line up with TRBD1. Germline V CDR1 and CDR2: MGHRA, YSYEKL. The CDR3 is 18 amino acids. V dropped 3 bases and J dropped 7; count of bases not matched to a gene: 15. CDR3 loop: CASSHRTGDLVPNSPLHF. Written as DNA, the CDR3 is TGCGCCAGCAGCCACCGAACAGGGGACCTTGTCCCGAATTCACCCCTCCACTTT.

V gene TRBV30 combines with J gene TRBJ1-6; the D is unclear. The CDR3 totals 12 residues. Trimming removed 2 bases at V and 12 bases at J, with 11 bases between. Germline values: CDR1 GTSNPN, CDR2 SVGIG (reference sequence). The CDR3 nucleotides read TGTGCCTGGAGTCCAGGCAGTGGACCCCTCCACTTT. It specifies CAWSPGSGPLHF.

In its sample, this clonotype is medium-sized. V and J are TRBV5-1 and TRBJ2-7, with 8 bases matching TRBD2. Germline loops: CDR1 SGHRS, CDR2 YFSETQ. The V gene end was trimmed by 4 bases and the J gene end by 5 bases; junction bases not matched to a gene: 14. The CDR3 has 16 amino acids. CDR3 residues: CASSTRGGLGVNEQYF. The CDR3 DNA sequence: TGCGCCAGCAGCACTCGTGGGGGACTAGGAGTCAACGAGCAGTACTTC.

This clonotype was seen a handful of times. This rearrangement joins TRBV24-1 to TRBJ2-5; D not certain. V was trimmed by 0 bases and J by 5 bases, leaving 9 bases between them. This CDR3 is built from 14 residues. The V gene's germline CDR1 is KGHDR and CDR2 SFDVKD. CDR3 loop: CATSDLTHRETQYF. The CDR3 DNA sequence: TGTGCCACCAGTGATTTGACTCATAGGGAGACCCAGTACTTC.

V usage is TRBV20-1 and J usage is TRBJ2-7, with D perhaps matching TRBD1 (7 bases). This CDR3 region has 14 residues. V was trimmed by 3 bases and J by 3 bases, leaving 15 bases between them. Germline V lookup: CDR1 DFQATT, CDR2 SNEGSKA (reference sequence). In DNA form, the CDR3 reads TGCAGTGCTAGGTACAGGGGAGGTGTCTACGAGCAGTACTTC. The encoded protein is CSARYRGGVYEQYF.

This clonotype occurred a few times. The chain is built from TRBV19 and TRBJ2-1; 12 nucleotides agree with TRBD2. The length of the CDR3 is 14 residues. V lost 8 bases, J lost 9 bases, and 8 bases stayed unmatched. The germline V gene has CDR1 LNHDA and CDR2 SQIVND (reference sequence). In DNA form, the CDR3 reads TGTGCCAGTGGGGGACTAGCGGGTTACGGTGAGCAGTTCTTC. Its protein product is CASGGLAGYGEQFF.

This clonotype is termed medium-sized. The chain uses TRBV28 and TRBJ2-2, with TRBD1 matching over 7 bases. The CDR3 consists of 14 residues. Germline CDR1 is MDHEN and CDR2 is SYDVKM. Trimming took 7 bases from V and 5 from J; bases not matched to a gene: 7. The CDR3 bases are TGTGCCAGCATAGGGACAGCGGAGACCGGGGAGCTGTTTTTT. Amino acids: CASIGTAETGELFF. The whole variable domain, remainder taken from reference TRBV28 and TRBJ2-2, is DVKVTQSSRYLVKRTGEKVFLECVQDMDHENMFWYRQDPGLGLRLIYFSYDVKMKEKGDIPEGYSVSREKKERFSLILESASTNQTSMYLCASIGTAETGELFFGEGSRLTVL.

This clonotype is medium-sized. The chain uses TRBV12-3 or TRBV12-4 and TRBJ1-6; no reliable D call. Trimming shortened V by 8 bases and J by 5 bases, and 16 bases separated the two germline ends. The CDR3 spans 15 residues. Here the CDR3 reads CASSTTGSDNSPLHF. The CDR3, as DNA: TGTGCCAGCTCAACGACCGGGTCCGATAATTCACCCCTCCACTTT.

This rearrangement joins TRBV2 to TRBJ1-6; 8 bases align to TRBD1. The CDR3 has 15 residues. CDR1 and CDR2 from the germline V gene are SNHLY and FYNNEI. With V trimmed by 5 bases and J by 5 bases, 5 bases remained unmatched. CDR3 region: CASSQGQGDNSPLHF. CDR3 nucleotide sequence: TGTGCCAGCAGTCAAGGACAGGGTGATAATTCACCCCTCCACTTT.

The V gene is TRBV6-2 or TRBV6-3, the J gene TRBJ1-3; no clear D gene. The CDR3 is 16 residues long. CDR1 is MNHEY and CDR2 is SVGEGT in the germline V gene. The ends were cut back, 3 bases at V and 0 bases at J, with 12 bases in the middle. CDR3 loop: CASSYSAHNSGNTIYF. The CDR3 coding sequence is TGTGCCAGCAGTTATTCAGCACACAACTCTGGAAACACCATATATTTT.

This clonotype is medium-sized. The chain carries TRBV19 and TRBJ2-7, with TRBD1 as a possible D gene (6 bases). CDR1 and CDR2 from the germline V gene are LNHDA and SQIVND (reference sequence). Trimming pared 5 bases from V and 4 bases from J, leaving 9 bases between. The CDR3 has 12 amino acids. CDR3 sequence reads: CASSAGAYEQYF. The CDR3 nucleotides read TGTGCCAGTAGTGCAGGGGCTTACGAGCAGTACTTC. The full variable domain, completed using reference TRBV19 and TRBJ2-7, is DGGITQSPKYLFRKEGQNVTLSCEQNLNHDAMYWYRQDPGQGLRLIYYSQIVNDFQKGDIAEGYSVSREKKESFPLTVTSAQKNPTAFYLCASSAGAYEQYFGPGTRLTVT.